Following are 28 T cell receptor beta chains from one sample sequenced in a study of liver allograft versus peripheral blood T cells. Study-level background: Hepatic allograft T cell receptor repertoires were evaluated relative to those present in recipients' peripheral blood.

TCRdb called the reads again in MiXCR, with one record for every CDR3 protein. The data contain some 14,000 distinct CDR3 sequences, less than 20% of them singletons. The receptors here all came from a human patient who had a liver transplant. Some T cells may be the graft donor's.

Ten or more counts support this clonotype. The rearrangement links TRBV30 to TRBJ1-2, with TRBD1 identical over 8 bases. V was clipped by 7 bases and J by 4 bases; unmatched bases: 8. Germline V gene sequence: CDR1 GTSNPN, CDR2 SVGIG (reference sequence). CDR3 length: 13 residues. CDR3 coding DNA: TGTGCCTCGTCCCGGGACAGGCCCTATGGCTACACCTTC. Translating gives CASSRDRPYGYTF.

This clonotype was picked up a small number of times. The chain employs TRBV11-2 and TRBJ1-1; D is perhaps TRBD1 (6 bases). This CDR3 is 15 amino acids long. Germline V lookup: CDR1 SGHAT, CDR2 FQNNGV. The V end was cut by 0 bases, the J end by 5 bases, with 13 bases between. DNA of the CDR3: TGTGCCAGCAGCTTAGAGGCAGGGGCTGGTACTGAAGCTTTCTTT. It encodes CASSLEAGAGTEAFF.

This clonotype was observed at least ten times. The CDR3 reads CSARIRVAGAYGYTF. The CDR3 DNA reads as TGCAGTGCTAGGATACGGGTCGCCGGGGCCTATGGCTACACCTTC. The chain is built from TRBV20-1 and TRBJ1-2; the D gene is possibly TRBD1 (5 bases). The CDR3 is made up of 15 amino acids. V lost 3 bases to trimming and J lost 4 bases, with 18 bases between them. Germline V gives CDR1 DFQATT, CDR2 SNEGSKA (reference sequence).

This clonotype is medium-sized (0.01 to 0.1%). The chain uses TRBV10-3 and TRBJ2-3; 9 bases agree with TRBD2. Germline V lookup: CDR1 ENHRY, CDR2 SYGVKD. J was trimmed by 2 bases and V by 4 bases; bases with no gene match: 10. CDR3 size: 17 residues. Written as DNA, the CDR3 is TGTGCCATCAGTGGGGGTTTCGCGGGAGGGTCCACAGATACGCAGTATTTT. Amino acids: CAISGGFAGGSTDTQYF.

Note on this clonotype: Mismatch with germline at one junction end may stem from a read error. The gene calls are TRBV10-3 and TRBJ2-3; perhaps TRBD2 as D (6 bases). The V gene's germline CDR1 is ENHRY and CDR2 SYGVKD. CDR3 length equals 15 residues. The CDR3 DNA sequence: TGTGCCATCGGTGAGGACTACCACCTCACAGATACGCAGTATTTT. It encodes CAIGEDYHLTDTQYF.

This clonotype was observed many times. The J gene is TRBJ1-1, the V gene TRBV10-3; TRBD1 matches at 8 bases. The CDR3 has 14 residues. Unmatched junction bases numbered 4, after V lost 6 bases and J lost 1 base. Germline loops: CDR1 ENHRY, CDR2 SYGVKD. The CDR3 spells CAIRRTGTNTEAFF. The CDR3 bases are TGTGCCATCAGGAGGACAGGGACGAACACTGAAGCTTTCTTT.

The CDR3 DNA follows: TGCAGTGCTAGAGATTTAGAGAGAGGCCCGACGGGCTACACCTTC. Translated, it gives CSARDLERGPTGYTF. The genes are TRBV20-1 and TRBJ1-2; D not certain. The V gene's germline CDR1 is DFQATT and CDR2 SNEGSKA (reference sequence). Trimming removed 0 bases from V and 8 bases from J, with 19 bases in between. The CDR3 covers 15 residues.

By share of the sample, this clonotype is medium-sized. The chain joins TRBV28 to TRBJ2-7, with 9 bases identical to TRBD1. Germline V gene lookup returns CDR1 MDHEN and CDR2 SYDVKM. CDR3 length equals 16 residues. J lost 5 bases, V lost 5 bases, and 13 bases had no gene match. In DNA form, the CDR3 reads TGTGCCAGCAGTACGCCGGGGACAGGGAGGCCCGACGAGCAGTACTTC. This codes for CASSTPGTGRPDEQYF.

This clonotype was seen a handful of times. This rearrangement joins TRBV30 to TRBJ2-7, with D tentatively TRBD2 (7 bases). V was cut by 8 bases and J by 1 base, with 12 bases left in between. This CDR3 has 12 residues. Germline CDR1 and CDR2: GTSNPN and SVGIG (reference sequence). In DNA form, the CDR3 reads TGTGCCGGGGGGGGGCTTTCCTACGAGCAGTACTTC. Its translation is CAGGGLSYEQYF.

This clonotype is judged medium-sized. The chain is built from TRBV6-1 and TRBJ1-2, with 11 bases that match TRBD1. The CDR3 runs to 14 residues. The trim removed 3 bases at V and 5 bases at J, leaving 2 bases unmatched. Germline V CDR1 and CDR2: MNHNS, SASEGT. The chain's CDR3 is CASSDGQGAYGYTF. As DNA, the CDR3 is TGTGCCAGCAGTGACGGACAGGGGGCTTATGGCTACACCTTC.

The chain carries TRBV5-6 and TRBJ2-7; D is unresolved. This CDR3 comprises 14 residues. In germline, CDR1 is SGHDT, CDR2 YYEEEE. V lost 4 bases and J 6 bases, leaving 17 bases between the germline ends. The CDR3 DNA follows: TGTGCCAGCAGCCTACGGGTTGGCCTCTCCGAGCAGTACTTC. This encodes CASSLRVGLSEQYF.

By sample share, this clonotype is medium-sized (0.01 to 0.1%). In DNA, the CDR3 is TGCAGCGTTGAACCAGGGGACTATGGCTACACCTTC. Its protein is CSVEPGDYGYTF. J is TRBJ1-2 and V is TRBV29-1, with D maybe TRBD1 (6 bases). The CDR3 extends over 12 amino acids. Deletions cut 2 bases from V and 3 bases from J, with 7 bases between. Germline lookup yields CDR1 SQVTM and CDR2 ANQGSEA. Supplemented by reference TRBV29-1 and TRBJ1-2, the full variable domain reads SAVISQKPSRDICQRGTSLTIQCQVDSQVTMMFWYRQQPGQSLTLIATANQGSEATYESGFVIDKFPISRPNLTFSTLTVSNMSPEDSSIYLCSVEPGDYGYTFGSGTRLTVV.

In this sample, this clonotype is medium-sized. V usage is TRBV29-1 and J usage is TRBJ2-5; TRBD1 agrees at 7 bases. CDR1 and CDR2 (germline): SQVTM, ANQGSEA. V was pared by 1 base and J by 5 bases, with 10 bases of the junction left unmatched. CDR3 length: 15 residues. The DNA for the CDR3 is TGCAGCGTTGAAGTTTGGGACAGACGACCTGAGACCCAGTACTTC. It encodes CSVEVWDRRPETQYF.

The V call is TRBV28, the J call TRBJ1-3, with TRBD1 identical over 11 bases. The CDR3 covers 15 residues. Germline values: CDR1 MDHEN, CDR2 SYDVKM. V lost 6 bases, J lost 0 bases, and 1 base stayed unmatched. The CDR3 DNA is TGTGCCAGCAGCGGGACAGGGGGCTCTGGAAACACCATATATTTT. This gives the protein CASSGTGGSGNTIYF.

This clonotype rates as medium-sized. The rearrangement joins TRBV6-2 or TRBV6-3 to TRBJ2-2; D is possibly TRBD1 or TRBD2 (5 bases each). Germline-derived CDR1 and CDR2 are MNHEY and SVGEGT. The CDR3 length is 16 residues. V dropped 3 bases and J dropped 5 bases, with 16 bases sitting between them. CDR3 sequence reads: CASSYLRDAPTGELFF. In DNA form, the CDR3 reads TGTGCCAGCAGTTATCTACGGGACGCCCCAACCGGGGAGCTGTTTTTT.

There are a few counts of this clonotype. The V call is TRBV7-9, the J call TRBJ2-1; D gene uncertain. The CDR3 is 12 residues long. Per the germline V gene, CDR1 is SEHNR and CDR2 is FQNEAQ (reference sequence). V was cut by 6 bases and J by 9 bases, with 12 bases left in between. The chain's CDR3 is CASSPTYGEQFF. DNA of the CDR3: TGTGCCAGCAGTCCAACTTATGGTGAGCAGTTCTTC.

The rearrangement links TRBV24-1 to TRBJ2-5; 7 bases are a match to TRBD1. V was pared by 12 bases and J by 1 base, with 7 bases of the junction left unmatched. CDR3 length equals 13 residues. From germline, CDR1 is KGHDR and CDR2 SFDVKD. The CDR3 sequence: CASSYRGQETQYF. CDR3 coding DNA: TGTGCCTCCTCGTACAGGGGCCAAGAGACCCAGTACTTC.

The table lists this clonotype with many counts. V usage is TRBV10-2 and J usage is TRBJ1-2; TRBD1 agrees at 8 bases. Per the germline V gene, CDR1 is WSHSY and CDR2 is SAAADI. This CDR3 is 16 amino acids long. V gave up 6 bases and J gave up 7 bases; unmatched junction bases: 16. CDR3 loop: CASRDLSDRARGGYTF. The DNA of the CDR3 is TGCGCCAGCAGAGATCTTTCGGACAGGGCCCGTGGTGGCTACACCTTC.

Worth noting for this clonotype: A read error is possible here, since a much larger clone lies one base away. This chain connects TRBV27 to TRBJ2-7; D is uncertain. Germline V lookup: CDR1 MNHEY, CDR2 SMNVEV (reference sequence). CDR3 length: 14 residues. The ends were cut back, 4 bases at V and 5 bases at J, with 15 bases in the middle. CDR3 residues: CASSSWQDVNEQYF. The CDR3 DNA reads TGTGCCAGCAGTTCTTGGCAGGATGTCAACGAGCAGTACTTC.

This clonotype was observed at least ten times. The chain recombines TRBV6-5 with TRBJ1-4, with D unresolved. In germline, CDR1 is MNHEY, CDR2 SVGAGI. V was pared by 5 bases and J by 4 bases, with 14 bases between. CDR3 size: 15 residues. Here the CDR3 DNA reads TGTGCCAGCAGTCTCTCCATTCTCCATAATGAAAAACTGTTTTTT. Its translation: CASSLSILHNEKLFF.

This clonotype is termed medium-sized. This chain links TRBV19 with TRBJ1-2, with a possible D match to TRBD1 (5 bases). This CDR3 has 13 residues. Germline-derived CDR1 and CDR2 are LNHDA and SQIVND (reference sequence). V gave up 6 bases and J gave up 4 bases, with 12 bases separating them. This chain's CDR3 is CASSPQGFYGYTF. In DNA form, the CDR3 reads TGTGCCAGTAGCCCCCAGGGTTTCTATGGCTACACCTTC.

J is TRBJ1-2 and V is TRBV30; D perhaps matches TRBD1 (6 bases). V was cut by 1 base and J by 8 bases, with 17 bases left in between. Per germline, CDR1 GTSNPN and CDR2 SVGIG (reference sequence). The CDR3 runs to 14 residues. CDR3 sequence reads: CAWSELGQGSGYTF. In DNA form, the CDR3 reads TGTGCCTGGAGTGAACTGGGTCAGGGGAGCGGCTACACCTTC.

The chain has TRBV5-6 and TRBJ1-5, with TRBD1 as a possible D gene (5 bases). Germline-derived CDR1 and CDR2 are SGHDT and YYEEEE. This CDR3 is 16 amino acids long. Trimming pared 1 base from V and 4 bases from J, leaving 15 bases between. In DNA, the CDR3 is TGTGCCAGCAGCTTGTATACGGGACGGATGAATCAGCCCCAGCATTTT. This gives the protein CASSLYTGRMNQPQHF.

The chain combines TRBV28 with TRBJ1-1; no reliable D call. With 8 bases removed from V and 0 bases from J, the gap between germline ends came to 13 bases. CDR3 length: 14 residues. Germline CDR1 is MDHEN and CDR2 is SYDVKM. The CDR3 DNA is TGTGCCAGCGCCACTCTTACACTGAACACTGAAGCTTTCTTT. Encoded protein: CASATLTLNTEAFF.

By proportion, this clonotype is medium-sized. The chain links TRBV29-1 to TRBJ2-7; 12 nucleotides agree with TRBD1. Germline CDR1 reads SQVTM; CDR2 reads ANQGSEA. This CDR3 is built from 18 residues. V dropped 4 bases and J dropped 2; count of bases not matched to a gene: 15. CDR3 protein: CSVVGLVPGQGATYEQYF. Written as DNA, the CDR3 is TGCAGCGTTGTTGGGCTAGTTCCGGGACAGGGGGCCACCTACGAGCAGTACTTC.

This clonotype occurred many times. The gene calls are TRBV6-5 and TRBJ1-3; D perhaps matches TRBD1 (5 bases). Germline CDR1 MNHEY, CDR2 SVGAGI. The CDR3 contains 15 residues. Trimming removed 2 bases from V and 0 bases from J, with 8 bases in between. The CDR3 region has the DNA TGTGCCAGCAGTTACGGGGGGGGCTCTGGAAACACCATATATTTT. Encoded protein: CASSYGGGSGNTIYF.

About this clonotype: This could be a read error, since a much larger clone is one nucleotide away. The chain is built from TRBV7-2 and TRBJ2-1; D possibly corresponds to TRBD1 (6 bases). The V and J ends lost 5 bases and 1 base respectively, with 12 bases between them. The CDR3 runs 15 residues. The germline gives CDR1 SGHTA, CDR2 FQGNSA. The CDR3 region has the DNA TGTGCCAGCAGCCCCCAGGGGCCTTCCTACAATGAGCAGTTCTTC. This translates into CASSPQGPSYNEQFF.

This clonotype was observed many times. The chain employs TRBV28 and TRBJ1-4; D is unresolved. This CDR3 has 14 residues. CDR1 is MDHEN and CDR2 is SYDVKM in the germline V gene. V was pared by 2 bases and J by 8 bases, with 12 bases between. CDR3 residues: CASSLSSSYEKLFF. CDR3 sequence (DNA): TGTGCCAGCAGTTTAAGCAGCTCCTACGAAAAACTGTTTTTT.